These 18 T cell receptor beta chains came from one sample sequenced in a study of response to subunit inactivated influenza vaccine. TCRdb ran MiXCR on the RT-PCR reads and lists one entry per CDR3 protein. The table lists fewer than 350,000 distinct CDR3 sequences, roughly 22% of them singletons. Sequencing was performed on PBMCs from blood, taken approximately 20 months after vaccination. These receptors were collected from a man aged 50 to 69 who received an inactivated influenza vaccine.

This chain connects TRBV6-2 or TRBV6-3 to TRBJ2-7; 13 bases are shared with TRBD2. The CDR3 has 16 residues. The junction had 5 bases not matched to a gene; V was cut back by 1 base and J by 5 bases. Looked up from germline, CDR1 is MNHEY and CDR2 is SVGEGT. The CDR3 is CASSYYGLAGVDEQYF. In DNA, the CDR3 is TGTGCCAGCAGTTACTACGGACTAGCGGGAGTGGACGAGCAGTACTTC.

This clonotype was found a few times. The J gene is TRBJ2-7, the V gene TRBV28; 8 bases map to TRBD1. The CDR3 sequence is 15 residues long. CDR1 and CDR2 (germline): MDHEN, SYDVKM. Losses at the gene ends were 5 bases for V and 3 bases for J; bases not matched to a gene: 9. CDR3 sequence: CASSAFRTGIYEQYF. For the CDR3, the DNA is TGTGCCAGCAGTGCCTTTAGGACAGGGATCTACGAGCAGTACTTC.

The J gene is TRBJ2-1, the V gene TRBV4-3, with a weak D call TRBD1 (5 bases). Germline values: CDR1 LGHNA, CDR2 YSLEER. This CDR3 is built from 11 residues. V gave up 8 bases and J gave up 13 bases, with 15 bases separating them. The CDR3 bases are TGCGCCAGCTGCTATACAGGAGTACAGTTCTTC. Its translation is CASCYTGVQFF.

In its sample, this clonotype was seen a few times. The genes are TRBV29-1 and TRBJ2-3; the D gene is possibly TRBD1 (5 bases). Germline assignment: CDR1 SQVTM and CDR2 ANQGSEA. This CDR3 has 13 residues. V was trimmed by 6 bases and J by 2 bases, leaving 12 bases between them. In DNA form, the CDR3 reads TGCAGCGTCGTGGGGCAGACCACAGATACGCAGTATTTT. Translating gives CSVVGQTTDTQYF.

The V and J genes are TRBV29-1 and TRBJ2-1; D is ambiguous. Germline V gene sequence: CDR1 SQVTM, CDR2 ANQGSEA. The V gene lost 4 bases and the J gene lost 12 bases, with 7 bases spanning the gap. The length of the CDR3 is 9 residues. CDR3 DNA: TGCAGCGTTGGGCAGTTGCAGTTCTTC. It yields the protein CSVGQLQFF.

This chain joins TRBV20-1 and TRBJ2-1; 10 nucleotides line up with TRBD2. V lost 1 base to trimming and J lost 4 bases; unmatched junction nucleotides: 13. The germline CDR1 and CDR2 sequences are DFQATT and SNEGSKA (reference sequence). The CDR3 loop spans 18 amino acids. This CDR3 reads CSARVEGSSGGSYNEQFF. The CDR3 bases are TGCAGTGCTAGAGTAGAGGGGTCTAGCGGGGGCTCATACAATGAGCAGTTCTTC.

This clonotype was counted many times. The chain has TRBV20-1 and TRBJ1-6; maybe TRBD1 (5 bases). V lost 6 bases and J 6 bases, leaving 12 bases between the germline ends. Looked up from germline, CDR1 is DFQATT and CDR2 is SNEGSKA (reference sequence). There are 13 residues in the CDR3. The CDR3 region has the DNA TGCAGTGCGACGGGACCGCCTAATTCACCCCTCCACTTT. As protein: CSATGPPNSPLHF.

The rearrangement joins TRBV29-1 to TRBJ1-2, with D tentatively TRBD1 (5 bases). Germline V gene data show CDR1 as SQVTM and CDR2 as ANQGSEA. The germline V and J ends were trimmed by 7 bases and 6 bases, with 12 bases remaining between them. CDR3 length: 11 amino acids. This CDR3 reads CSAGDYNGYTF. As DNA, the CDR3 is TGCAGCGCCGGGGACTACAATGGCTACACCTTC.

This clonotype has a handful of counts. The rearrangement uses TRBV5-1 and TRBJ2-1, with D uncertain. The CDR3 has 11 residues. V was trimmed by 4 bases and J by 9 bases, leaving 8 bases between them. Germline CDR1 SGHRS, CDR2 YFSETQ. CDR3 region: CASSLDSEQFF. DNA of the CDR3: TGCGCCAGCAGCCTCGATAGTGAGCAGTTCTTC.

The CDR3 DNA is TGTGCCAGTCTGACCCAGGGAGCCACAGATACGCAGTATTTT. Translating it yields CASLTQGATDTQYF. This chain uses TRBV2 with TRBJ2-3; either TRBD1 or TRBD2 may supply D (5 bases each). Germline V gene sequence: CDR1 SNHLY, CDR2 FYNNEI. This CDR3 has 14 residues. V lost 9 bases and J lost 2, with 15 bases in between.

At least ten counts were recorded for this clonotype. Here the CDR3 reads CASSQVLGNYGYTF. CDR3 DNA: TGTGCCAGCAGCCAAGTACTGGGGAACTATGGCTACACCTTC. This chain connects TRBV14 to TRBJ1-2, with D uncertain. The CDR3 runs to 14 residues. Germline loops: CDR1 SGHDN, CDR2 FVKESK. V was clipped by 1 base and J by 2 bases, with 8 bases between them.

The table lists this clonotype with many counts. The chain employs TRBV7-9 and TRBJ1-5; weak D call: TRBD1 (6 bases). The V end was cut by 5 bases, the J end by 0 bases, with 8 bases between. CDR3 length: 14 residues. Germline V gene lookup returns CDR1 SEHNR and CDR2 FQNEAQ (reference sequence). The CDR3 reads CASSQDSSNQPQHF. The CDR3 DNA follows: TGTGCCAGCAGCCAGGACAGTAGCAATCAGCCCCAGCATTTT.

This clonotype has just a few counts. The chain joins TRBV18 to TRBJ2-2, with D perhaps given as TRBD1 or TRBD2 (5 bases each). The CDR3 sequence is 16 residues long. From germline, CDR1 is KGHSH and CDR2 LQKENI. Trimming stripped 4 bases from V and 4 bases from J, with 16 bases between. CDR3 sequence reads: CASSLTGDRSTGELFF. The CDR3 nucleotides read TGTGCCAGCTCACTCACCGGGGACCGGTCCACCGGGGAGCTGTTTTTT.

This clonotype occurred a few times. The CDR3 DNA reads as TGTGCCAGCAGTCGGCCGGGACAGTGGCATTCGGGCTACACCTTC. The encoded protein is CASSRPGQWHSGYTF. The chain joins TRBV6-2 or TRBV6-3 to TRBJ1-2, with TRBD1 matching 7 bases. The CDR3 runs to 15 residues. Germline CDR1 reads MNHEY; CDR2 reads SVGEGT. With 5 bases clipped from V and 8 bases from J, the junction kept 14 bases outside the gene matches.

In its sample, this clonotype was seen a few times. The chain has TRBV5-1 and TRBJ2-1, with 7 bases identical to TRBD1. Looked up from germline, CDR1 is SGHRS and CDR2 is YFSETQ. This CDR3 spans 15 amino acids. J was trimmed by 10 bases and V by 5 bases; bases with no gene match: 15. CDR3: CASRPFSGTVNEQFF. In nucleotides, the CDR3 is TGCGCCAGCAGGCCCTTTTCCGGGACAGTCAACGAGCAGTTCTTC.

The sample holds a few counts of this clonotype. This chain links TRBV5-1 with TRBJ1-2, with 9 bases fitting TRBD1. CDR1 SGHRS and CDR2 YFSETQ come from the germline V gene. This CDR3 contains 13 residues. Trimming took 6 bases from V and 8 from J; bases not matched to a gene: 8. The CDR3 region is CASTQGQGKGYTF. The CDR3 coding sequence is TGCGCCAGCACCCAGGGACAGGGAAAGGGCTACACCTTC.

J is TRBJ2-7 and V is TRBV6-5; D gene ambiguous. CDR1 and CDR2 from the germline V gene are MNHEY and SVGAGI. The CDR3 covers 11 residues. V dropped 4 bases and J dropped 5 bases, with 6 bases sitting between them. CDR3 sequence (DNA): TGTGCCAGCAGTTGGAAGGACGAGCAGTACTTC. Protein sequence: CASSWKDEQYF.

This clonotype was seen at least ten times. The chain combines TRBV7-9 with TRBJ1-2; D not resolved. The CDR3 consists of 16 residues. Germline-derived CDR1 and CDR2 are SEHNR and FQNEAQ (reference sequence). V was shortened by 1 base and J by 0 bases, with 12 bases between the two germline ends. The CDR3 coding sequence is TGTGCCAGCAGCTTAGTGCCCCGTCGAGCTAACTATGGCTACACCTTC. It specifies CASSLVPRRANYGYTF. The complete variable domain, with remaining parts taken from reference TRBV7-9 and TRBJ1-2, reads DTGVSQNPRHKITKRGQNVTFRCDPISEHNRLYWYRQTLGQGPEFLTYFQNEAQLEKSRLLSDRFSAERPKGSFSTLEIQRTEQGDSAMYLCASSLVPRRANYGYTFGSGTRLTVV.